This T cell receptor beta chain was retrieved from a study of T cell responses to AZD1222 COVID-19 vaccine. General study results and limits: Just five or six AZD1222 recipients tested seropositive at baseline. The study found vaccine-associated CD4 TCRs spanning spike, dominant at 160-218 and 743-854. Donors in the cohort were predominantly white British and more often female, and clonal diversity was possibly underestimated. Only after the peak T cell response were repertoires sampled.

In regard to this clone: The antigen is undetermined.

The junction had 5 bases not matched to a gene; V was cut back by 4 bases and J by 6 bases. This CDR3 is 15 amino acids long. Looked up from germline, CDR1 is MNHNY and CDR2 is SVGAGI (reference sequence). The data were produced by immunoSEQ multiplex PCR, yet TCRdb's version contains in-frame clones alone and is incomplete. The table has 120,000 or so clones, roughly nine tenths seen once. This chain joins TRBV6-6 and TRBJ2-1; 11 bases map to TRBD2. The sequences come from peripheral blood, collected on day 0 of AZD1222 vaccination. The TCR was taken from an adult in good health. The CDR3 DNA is TGTGCCAGCAGTTTAGCGGGAGGGCCTCTCAATGAGCAGTTCTTC. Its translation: CASSLAGGPLNEQFF.